This T cell receptor (beta chain) came from a study of vaccination effects on CD4 cells after COVID-19. Assay used: immunoSEQ multiplex PCR; TCRdb lists only in-frame clones, some missing. The sample gives over 20,000 clones, roughly 70% of which show up once; around 3.3% is in the top ten. Note on this clone: No antigen is known for it.

The study, taken as a whole, reports: Relatively few convalescent patients took part in the study, which had no early post-infection timepoints.

CDR3 size: 10 residues. V was cut by 2 bases and J by 6 bases, with 4 bases left in between. CDR1 and CDR2 (germline): SQVTM, ANQGSEA. Within the ViraFEST assay, antigen-specific CD4+ T cells underwent expansion with viral peptide pools prior to sequencing. The authors isolated CD4+ T cells after roughly eleven days of culture. Each vaccine recipient was nucleocapsid antibody negative and had no prior SARS-CoV-2 infection. V and J are TRBV29-1 and TRBJ1-2, with D unclear. The source is a human donor who received a COVID-19 vaccine. The sample in question was CD4+ T cells from PBMCs cultured with SARS-CoV-2 spike peptides, obtained before COVID-19 vaccination. The CDR3 nucleotides read TGCAGCGTTGAAAGAAATGGCTACACCTTC. Its translation: CSVERNGYTF. Based on the CDR3 plus reference TRBV29-1 and TRBJ1-2, the full variable domain is SAVISQKPSRDICQRGTSLTIQCQVDSQVTMMFWYRQQPGQSLTLIATANQGSEATYESGFVIDKFPISRPNLTFSTLTVSNMSPEDSSIYLCSVERNGYTFGSGTRLTVV.